The 4 T cell receptor beta chains reported below all come from one sample, sequenced in a study of blood T cell repertoires in COVID-19. Sequenced by immunoSEQ multiplex PCR; TCRdb stores in-frame clones only, minus some. The table records roughly 33,000 clones, 85% of them present only once. Sequenced: peripheral blood. The receptor source for this set is a human donor with acute or convalescent COVID-19. The donor label of this sample is uncertain.

The CDR3 DNA sequence: TGTGCCACCTCCCGGGAGTCCTATCATGGCTACACCTTC. Protein sequence: CATSRESYHGYTF. The chain combines TRBV19 with TRBJ1-2; D call uncertain. Germline assignment: CDR1 LNHDA and CDR2 SQIVND (reference sequence). The V and J ends lost 10 bases and 6 bases respectively, with 18 bases between them. CDR3 length: 13 residues.

This clone was detected once. This chain uses TRBV28 with TRBJ1-5, with 7 nucleotides matching TRBD1. The CDR3 length is 16 residues. Germline CDR1 reads MDHEN; CDR2 reads SYDVKM. V gave up 6 bases and J gave up 1 base; unmatched junction bases: 9. CDR3 sequence reads: CASRRAGTVSNQPQHF. As DNA, the CDR3 is TGTGCCAGCAGACGGGCCGGGACAGTAAGCAATCAGCCCCAGCATTTT.

J is TRBJ1-5 and V is TRBV28; D remains ambiguous. In germline, CDR1 is MDHEN, CDR2 SYDVKM. The CDR3 totals 14 residues. Between the trimmed V and J ends, which lost 2 bases and 7 bases, there was a span of 12 bases. The CDR3 DNA is TGTGCCAGCAGTTTACGACTCAGTGCGCAGCCCCAGCATTTT. This codes for CASSLRLSAQPQHF.

The chain has TRBV3-1 (or the pseudogene TRBV3-2) and TRBJ1-5; TRBD1 might be the D (5 bases). The CDR3 contains 15 residues. V shed 4 bases and J shed 2 bases, with 12 bases lying between them. The germline gives CDR1 LGHDT, CDR2 YNNKEL (reference sequence). The CDR3 protein is CASSRGGGGNQPQHF. The DNA of the CDR3 is TGTGCCAGCAGCCGTGGGGGAGGAGGCAATCAGCCCCAGCATTTT.